A single sample is the source of the 23 T cell receptor beta chains below, sequenced in a study of CD8 T cells in Susac syndrome. Random hexamers were used to reverse transcribe 0.5 to 1 ug of RNA. TCRdb ran MiXCR on the immunoSEQ multiplex PCR reads and lists one entry per CDR3 protein. The sample includes about 210,000 distinct CDR3 sequences, roughly 93% seen only once; the top ten take approximately 0.15%. The specimen sequenced was CD4+ T cells from PBMCs. These receptors were obtained from a human donor with Susac syndrome.

This chain links TRBV3-1 with TRBJ1-2; 9 positions match TRBD1. Germline loops: CDR1 LGHDT, CDR2 YNNKEL (reference sequence). The CDR3 loop spans 14 amino acids. J lost 7 bases, V lost 5 bases, and 8 bases had no gene match. In nucleotides, the CDR3 is TGTGCCAGCAGCGACCTGGGACAGGGCGGTGGCTACACCTTC. This sequence encodes CASSDLGQGGGYTF.

This rearrangement joins TRBV27 to TRBJ2-1, with TRBD2 matching 7 bases. This CDR3 comprises 16 residues. Germline values: CDR1 MNHEY, CDR2 SMNVEV (reference sequence). V was pared by 6 bases and J by 9 bases, with 17 bases of the junction left unmatched. The CDR3 DNA sequence: TGTGCCAGCAGCCTCGGCGGGACTATCCTACATGCTGAGCAGTTCTTC. Its protein is CASSLGGTILHAEQFF.

This chain uses TRBV20-1 with TRBJ1-6, with TRBD1 matching 11 bases. The junction had 8 bases not matched to a gene; V was cut back by 6 bases and J by 10 bases. The germline V gene has CDR1 DFQATT and CDR2 SNEGSKA (reference sequence). This CDR3 region has 14 residues. Here the CDR3 DNA reads TGCAGTGCCCCCGGGGACAGGGGGTCCTCACCCCTCCACTTT. The encoded protein is CSAPGDRGSSPLHF.

The chain recombines TRBV20-1 with TRBJ2-1; 9 bases fit TRBD2. The CDR3 totals 15 residues. Looked up from germline, CDR1 is DFQATT and CDR2 is SNEGSKA (reference sequence). The V and J ends lost 1 base and 5 bases, in that order; junction bases with no gene match: 6. As DNA, the CDR3 is TGCAGTGCTAGAGGGGCTAGCGGGGCAAACAATGAGCAGTTCTTC. It encodes CSARGASGANNEQFF.

This clonotype was counted a single time. The V call is TRBV20-1, the J call TRBJ2-7; either TRBD1 or TRBD2 may supply D (5 bases each). The germline CDR1 and CDR2 sequences are DFQATT and SNEGSKA (reference sequence). Trimming took 4 bases from V and 3 from J, leaving 10 bases between them. The CDR3 length is 12 residues. The CDR3 reads CSAIRDVYEQYF. The CDR3 coding sequence is TGCAGTGCTATCCGGGACGTCTACGAGCAGTACTTC.

CDR3 amino acids: CASRGTSGGQTQYF. CDR3 in DNA: TGTGCCAGCAGAGGGACTAGCGGGGGGCAGACCCAGTACTTC. The chain uses TRBV6-2 or TRBV6-3 and TRBJ2-5, with 15 bases matching TRBD2. Germline CDR1 is MNHEY and CDR2 is SVGEGT. The CDR3 is 14 amino acids. V lost 6 bases and J lost 6; bases outside the gene matches: 2.

J is TRBJ1-2 and V is TRBV5-1; maybe TRBD1 (5 bases). Trimming cost V 4 bases and J 2 bases, with 12 bases left between them. Germline V gene data show CDR1 as SGHRS and CDR2 as YFSETQ. CDR3 size: 14 residues. The CDR3 bases are TGCGCCAGCAGCCCGGACGGGGGAAACTATGGCTACACCTTC. Amino acids: CASSPDGGNYGYTF.

This sequence joins TRBV28 and TRBJ2-5; TRBD1 matches 7 bases. CDR1 MDHEN and CDR2 SYDVKM come from the germline V gene. After removal of 2 bases from V and 2 bases from J, the junction contained 5 bases not matched to a gene. This CDR3 comprises 15 residues. The chain's CDR3 is CASSLRRQGQETQYF. In DNA, the CDR3 is TGTGCCAGCAGTTTAAGAAGACAGGGACAAGAGACCCAGTACTTC.

This rearrangement joins TRBV7-2 to TRBJ1-2; D is unclear. Trimming shortened V by 1 base and J by 2 bases, and 8 bases separated the two germline ends. This CDR3 has 14 residues. Germline V gene lookup returns CDR1 SGHTA and CDR2 FQGNSA. The CDR3 spells CASSLEVGNYGYTF. The DNA for the CDR3 is TGTGCCAGCAGCTTAGAGGTGGGGAACTATGGCTACACCTTC.

The chain is built from TRBV30 and TRBJ2-1; 7 bases are a match to TRBD1. The J segment lost 7 bases and the V segment lost 5 bases, leaving 8 bases of the junction unmatched. Germline values: CDR1 GTSNPN, CDR2 SVGIG (reference sequence). The CDR3 covers 13 residues. The CDR3, as DNA: TGTGCCTGGTCGACAGGGAGTAGGAATGAGCAGTTCTTC. It translates to CAWSTGSRNEQFF.

V gene TRBV30 combines with J gene TRBJ1-5, with TRBD1 matching 8 bases. The V gene end was trimmed by 0 bases and the J gene end by 7 bases; junction bases not matched to a gene: 14. The CDR3 consists of 17 residues. CDR1 is GTSNPN and CDR2 is SVGIG in the germline V gene (reference sequence). The CDR3, as DNA: TGTGCCTGGAGTGTCTCGAGGACAGGGACCGGCGGGCAGCCCCAGCATTTT. This sequence encodes CAWSVSRTGTGGQPQHF.

For this clonotype: At one end the junction does not follow the germline gene, possibly because of a read error. The chain is built from TRBV7-8 and TRBJ2-5; 12 nucleotides align to TRBD2. The CDR3 consists of 18 residues. The germline V gene encodes CDR1 SGHVS and CDR2 FQNEAQ. CDR3 sequence reads: CASSPRTSGAEYQETQNF. CDR3 coding DNA: TGTGCCAGCAGCCCCCGGACTAGCGGGGCAGAGTACCAAGAGACCCAGAACTTC.

The chain combines TRBV5-1 with TRBJ1-6; 8 bases map to TRBD1. The ends lost 4 bases at V and 10 bases at J; junction bases unmatched: 10. Germline CDR1 reads SGHRS; CDR2 reads YFSETQ. The CDR3 covers 15 residues. CDR3 DNA sequence: TGCGCCAGCAGCCCAGGACAGGGAAGAGGATCACCCCTCCACTTT. Its protein is CASSPGQGRGSPLHF.

CDR3 coding DNA: TGTGCCAGCTCACCGCGCAGTGGAACTGAAGCTTTCTTT. Residues: CASSPRSGTEAFF. The chain links TRBV18 to TRBJ1-1; D unresolved. The CDR3 totals 13 residues. V lost 3 bases and J lost 5, with 10 bases in between. Germline lookup yields CDR1 KGHSH and CDR2 LQKENI.

This chain joins TRBV2 and TRBJ2-7, with D perhaps matching TRBD1 or TRBD2 (6 bases each). The CDR3 sequence is 15 residues long. V was pared by 4 bases and J by 3 bases, with 16 bases between. In germline, CDR1 is SNHLY, CDR2 FYNNEI. The CDR3, as DNA: TGTGCCAGCAGTGCCCTAACAGGGAGGCACTACGAGCAGTACTTC. As protein: CASSALTGRHYEQYF.

The genes are TRBV29-1 and TRBJ2-5, with 7 bases that match TRBD1. The germline CDR1 and CDR2 sequences are SQVTM and ANQGSEA. The trim removed 0 bases at V and 7 bases at J, leaving 11 bases unmatched. This CDR3 spans 15 amino acids. CDR3 residues: CSVEDLGTVKRTQYF. Here the CDR3 DNA reads TGCAGCGTTGAAGATCTTGGGACAGTCAAAAGGACCCAGTACTTC.

This chain connects TRBV12-3 or TRBV12-4 to TRBJ2-1; 7 bases line up with TRBD2. CDR3 size: 13 residues. Trimming removed 8 bases from V and 4 bases from J; junction bases left unmatched: 5. CDR3 sequence: CASVRTSYNEQFF. DNA of the CDR3: TGTGCCAGCGTACGGACTAGTTACAATGAGCAGTTCTTC.

The chain couples TRBV5-4 to TRBJ2-5; TRBD1 matches at 7 bases. CDR1 and CDR2 from the germline V gene are SGHNT and YYREEE (reference sequence). The V gene end was trimmed by 0 bases and the J gene end by 6 bases; junction bases not matched to a gene: 8. The CDR3 is 15 residues long. The DNA of the CDR3 is TGTGCCAGCAGCTTGGAGGGGGCGCAGATTCAGACCCAGTACTTC. Translating it yields CASSLEGAQIQTQYF.

The chain joins TRBV29-1 to TRBJ1-5; possible D gene TRBD1, 6 bases. Germline lookup yields CDR1 SQVTM and CDR2 ANQGSEA. The CDR3 is made up of 14 amino acids. V lost 1 base and J lost 5, with 12 bases in between. This CDR3 is CSVEVPGVDQPQHF. The CDR3 bases are TGCAGCGTTGAAGTGCCAGGGGTTGATCAGCCCCAGCATTTT.

CDR3 protein: CSAKAGRNTGELFF. The CDR3 coding sequence is TGCAGTGCCAAAGCGGGGCGGAACACCGGGGAGCTGTTTTTT. The chain links TRBV20-1 to TRBJ2-2; 7 bases map to TRBD2. Germline CDR1 reads DFQATT; CDR2 reads SNEGSKA (reference sequence). The trim removed 6 bases at V and 1 base at J, leaving 5 bases unmatched. This CDR3 contains 14 residues.

In DNA, the CDR3 is TGTGCCAGCAGTTTATTGAGCATTGGGACAGGGCCCTACGAGCAGTACTTC. This codes for CASSLLSIGTGPYEQYF. The rearrangement joins TRBV27 to TRBJ2-7; TRBD1 matches at 9 bases. Per germline, CDR1 MNHEY and CDR2 SMNVEV (reference sequence). The CDR3 length is 17 residues. The J segment lost 2 bases and the V segment lost 1 base, leaving 9 bases of the junction unmatched.

The chain carries TRBV5-1 and TRBJ2-3; TRBD2 might be the D (7 bases). V was trimmed by 4 bases and J by 1 base, leaving 10 bases between them. The germline gives CDR1 SGHRS, CDR2 YFSETQ. This CDR3 has 14 amino acids. The CDR3 is CASSGGARTDTQYF. In DNA, the CDR3 is TGCGCCAGCAGCGGGGGGGCCCGCACAGATACGCAGTATTTT.

The rearrangement uses TRBV12-3 or TRBV12-4 and TRBJ1-2, with 7 bases aligning to TRBD1. The CDR3 length is 14 residues. V was pared by 6 bases and J by 7 bases, with 11 bases of the junction left unmatched. This CDR3 is CASSLTGRSGGYTF. CDR3 sequence (DNA): TGTGCCAGCAGCCTGACAGGGCGTTCGGGTGGCTACACCTTC.